The next 7 T cell receptor beta chains were all read from a single sample in a study of cytomegalovirus exposure and HLA in healthy donors. Amplification used 60 Vbeta primers and 13 Jbeta primers. TCRdb keeps only in-frame clones here, not all; method: immunoSEQ multiplex PCR. Altogether tens of thousands of clones are present, roughly 73% being singletons, with the ten largest covering approximately 2%. Sample: PBMCs. These receptors were collected from a man between 40 and 49 years old in good health and CMV-seronegative.

This clone was seen more than once but under ten times. The gene calls are TRBV28 and TRBJ1-2; no definite D call. The CDR3 covers 12 residues. The V gene's germline CDR1 is MDHEN and CDR2 SYDVKM. Deletions cut 8 bases from V and 6 bases from J, with 13 bases between. CDR3 coding DNA: TGTGCCAGCGAAAGAGGATTCAATGGCTACACCTTC. It yields the protein CASERGFNGYTF.

V is TRBV15 and J is TRBJ2-7, with TRBD1 identical over 9 bases. The CDR3 is 15 residues long. After removal of 4 bases from V and 6 bases from J, the junction contained 10 bases not matched to a gene. Germline CDR1 reads LNHNV; CDR2 reads YYDKDF (reference sequence). CDR3 bases: TGTGCCACCAGCATCTTCGGGACAGGGCTTAGCGAGCAGTACTTC. Its protein is CATSIFGTGLSEQYF. Full variable domain (rest looked up from reference TRBV15 and TRBJ2-7): DAMVIQNPRYQVTQFGKPVTLSCSQTLNHNVMYWYQQKSSQAPKLLFHYYDKDFNNEADTPDNFQSRRPNTSFCFLDIRSPGLGDTAMYLCATSIFGTGLSEQYFGPGTRLTVT.

The CDR3 sequence is CASSQTPGTENIQYF. The CDR3 DNA reads as TGCGCCAGCAGTCAGACCCCCGGAACAGAAAACATTCAGTACTTC. The chain has TRBV23-1 and TRBJ2-4; D not certain. TRBV23-1 is an ORF; its function is uncertain. This CDR3 is built from 15 residues. Deletions cut 3 bases from V and 5 bases from J, with 14 bases between.

The chain links TRBV7-9 to TRBJ1-1; a possible D gene is TRBD1 (5 bases). This CDR3 contains 14 residues. Looked up from germline, CDR1 is SEHNR and CDR2 is FQNEAQ (reference sequence). V lost 2 bases, J lost 1 base, and 8 bases lay in between. The CDR3 nucleotides are TGTGCCAGCAGCTTAAAGACAGCGAACACTGAAGCTTTCTTT. Residues: CASSLKTANTEAFF.

The chain has TRBV7-2 and TRBJ2-2, with 9 bases matching TRBD1. After removal of 3 bases from V and 6 bases from J, the junction contained 5 bases not matched to a gene. The length of the CDR3 is 15 residues. Germline V gene data show CDR1 as SGHTA and CDR2 as FQGNSA. In nucleotides, the CDR3 is TGTGCCAGCAGCTTGGGACAGGGAGTGTCCGGGGAGCTGTTTTTT. Its protein is CASSLGQGVSGELFF.

The chain uses TRBV7-6 and TRBJ2-7; TRBD1 matches at 8 bases. From germline, CDR1 is SGHVS and CDR2 FNYEAQ. There are 14 residues in the CDR3. V gave up 4 bases and J gave up 2 bases; unmatched junction bases: 4. Here the CDR3 reads CASSSGQEPYEQYF. In nucleotides, the CDR3 is TGTGCCAGCAGCTCGGGACAGGAGCCCTACGAGCAGTACTTC.

Points on this clone: The junction differs from germline at one of its ends, possibly a read error. The gene calls are TRBV30 and TRBJ1-3; weak D call: TRBD1 (6 bases). The CDR3 runs 18 residues. Germline V gene lookup returns CDR1 GTSNPN and CDR2 SVGIG (reference sequence). The CDR3 DNA follows: TGTGCCTCGAGTGTAGGGGGATGGCAGGACCACTCTGGAAACACCATATATTTT. Its protein is CASSVGGWQDHSGNTIYF.